This T cell receptor beta chain is drawn from a study of control samples from healthy donors and cancer patients. V dropped 0 bases and J dropped 4; count of bases not matched to a gene: 1. This CDR3 contains 15 residues. The germline V gene has CDR1 MNHNY and CDR2 SVGAGI (reference sequence). The data were produced by immunoSEQ multiplex PCR, yet TCRdb's version contains in-frame clones alone and is incomplete. This sample has roughly 200,000 clones, with about 94% found just once. The source material was blood. V and J are TRBV6-6 and TRBJ1-4; TRBD1 aligns across 8 bases. This clonotype originated in a man aged 45-65 years in good health. This CDR3 is CASSYSDRGNEKLFF. The CDR3 DNA reads as TGTGCCAGCAGTTACTCAGACAGGGGTAATGAAAAACTGTTTTTT.